This T cell receptor beta chain is from a study of shared clonotypes between healthy human individuals. As concerns this clone: Its antigen remains unknown.

Assay used: immunoSEQ multiplex PCR; TCRdb lists only in-frame clones, some missing. The sample has a few million clones, around nine tenths seen once. Points from the study as a whole: Rarefaction revealed incomplete sorted-subset sequencing despite large depth. Investigators collected only blood, and repertoires in tissues likely differ. Clonotypes shared by all four donors outscored non-shared clonotypes in generation probability.

The specimen was naive CD4+ T cells sorted from blood. Subset denoted: CD45RA+ positively selected. The source of this sequence is a man in his late teens or twenties in good health.

The CDR3 DNA reads TGTGCCAGCAGTTACGGCTTCGGCAATCAGCCCCAGCATTTT. This gives the protein CASSYGFGNQPQHF. The V call is TRBV6-5, the J call TRBJ1-5, with D unresolved. Germline V gene data show CDR1 as MNHEY and CDR2 as SVGAGI. The CDR3 length is 14 residues. Between the trimmed V and J ends, which lost 2 bases and 2 bases, there was a span of 7 bases.